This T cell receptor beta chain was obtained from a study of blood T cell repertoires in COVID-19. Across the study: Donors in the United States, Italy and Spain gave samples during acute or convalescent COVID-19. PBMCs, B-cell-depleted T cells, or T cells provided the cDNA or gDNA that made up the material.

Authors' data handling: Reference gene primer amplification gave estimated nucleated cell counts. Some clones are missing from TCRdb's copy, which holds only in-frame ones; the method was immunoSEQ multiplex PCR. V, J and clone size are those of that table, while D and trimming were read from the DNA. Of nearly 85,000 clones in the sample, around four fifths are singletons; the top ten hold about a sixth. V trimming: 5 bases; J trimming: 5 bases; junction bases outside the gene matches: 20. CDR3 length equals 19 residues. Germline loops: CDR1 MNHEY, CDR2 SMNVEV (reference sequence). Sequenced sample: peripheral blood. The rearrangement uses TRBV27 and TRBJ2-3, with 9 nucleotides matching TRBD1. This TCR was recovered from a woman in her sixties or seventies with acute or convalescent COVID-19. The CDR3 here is CASSSPSGQGILAGDTQYF. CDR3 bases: TGTGCCAGCAGTAGCCCCTCGGGACAGGGTATTTTGGCGGGAGATACGCAGTATTTT.